These T cell receptor beta chains were read from a single sample in a study of T cells after posttransplantation cyclophosphamide. Clones were sequenced by immunoSEQ multiplex PCR, and TCRdb holds only the in-frame ones, with some missing. The table includes 30,000 to 45,000 clones, 78% detected once. The material was CD4+ T cells sorted from blood, obtained 1903 days after a stem cell transplant with posttransplant cyclophosphamide. Receptor source: a female patient between 40 and 50 years old who received an allogeneic stem cell transplant from a related donor, was CMV-positive, and had no GVHD. Some T cells may be transferred from the graft donor. Both conserved end residues are part of each CDR3. A D gene is named only where the DNA matches it firmly. A row's size may be missing; if present it is once, few, many or a size class.

D,V,J,size,CDR3
TRBD2,TRBV5-1,TRBJ2-3,NA,CASSPGLAGGRSDTQYF
TRBD1,TRBV9,TRBJ2-2,NA,CASSVGQGNTGELFF
NA,TRBV6-6,TRBJ2-7,few,CASSYDRSYSYEQYF
NA,TRBV2,TRBJ2-7,medium-sized,CASNQGGSYEQYF
TRBD2,TRBV11-3,TRBJ2-3,NA,CASSLGGGGGTDTQYF
TRBD1,TRBV6-5,TRBJ2-1,NA,CASSYRGQGYNEQFF
NA,TRBV7-6,NA,NA,CASSPHQTSDEQYF
TRBD1,TRBV5-6,TRBJ2-2,NA,CASSHRGTGGNTGELFF
NA,TRBV6-4,TRBJ2-3,NA,CASSATGTDTQYF
NA,TRBV19,TRBJ1-4,NA,CASSMTGTQEKLFF
NA,TRBV11-2,TRBJ1-1,NA,CASNSIRGDTEAFF
TRBD2,TRBV6-5,TRBJ2-5,once,CASSYGLADYQETQYF
TRBD2,TRBV4-1,TRBJ2-3,once,CASSPVFAGVQVDTQYF
TRBD1,TRBV5-1,TRBJ1-4,NA,CASSLGIRTGTNEKLFF
TRBD1,TRBV10-3,TRBJ1-1,few,CAISSGQGALTEAFF
NA,TRBV5-3,TRBJ2-7,NA,CARNNGDSYEQYF
TRBD2,TRBV28,TRBJ2-7,NA,CASSLGGSGGFGDEQYF
TRBD1,TRBV4-3,TRBJ2-7,once,CASSLGRGLEEQYF
TRBD1,TRBV11-2,TRBJ2-1,NA,CASRSPGQGHNEQFF
NA,TRBV27,TRBJ2-5,NA,CASGRGIGNQETQYF
NA,TRBV29-1,TRBJ1-1,NA,CSVLAQKLNTEAFF
TRBD1,TRBV5-1,TRBJ1-2,NA,CASSSTGGANYGYTF
NA,TRBV27,TRBJ2-7,NA,CASSLKTGGASYEQYF
NA,TRBV9,TRBJ2-2,NA,CASSVATGELFF